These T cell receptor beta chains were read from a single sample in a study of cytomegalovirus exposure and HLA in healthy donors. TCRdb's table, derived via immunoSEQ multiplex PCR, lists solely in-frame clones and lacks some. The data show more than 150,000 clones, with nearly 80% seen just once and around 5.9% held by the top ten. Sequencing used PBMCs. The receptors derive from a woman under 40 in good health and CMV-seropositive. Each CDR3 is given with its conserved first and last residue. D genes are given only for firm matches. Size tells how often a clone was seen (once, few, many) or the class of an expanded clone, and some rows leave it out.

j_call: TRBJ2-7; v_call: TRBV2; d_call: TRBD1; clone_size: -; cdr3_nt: TGTGCCAGCCTCAGGGGGCGCTACGAGCAGTACTTC; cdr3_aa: CASLRGRYEQYF
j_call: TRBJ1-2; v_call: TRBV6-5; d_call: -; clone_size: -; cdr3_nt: TGTGCCAGCAGGGGGGGGACGAACGGCTACACCTTC; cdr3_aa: CASRGGTNGYTF
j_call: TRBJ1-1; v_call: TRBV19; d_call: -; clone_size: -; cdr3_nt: TGTGCCAGTACCACGGGGGGGGCTGACACTGAAGCTTTCTTT; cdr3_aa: CASTTGGADTEAFF
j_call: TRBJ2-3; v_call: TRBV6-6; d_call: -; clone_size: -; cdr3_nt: TGTGCCAGCAAGAGTACCGATACGCAGTATTTT; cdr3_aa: CASKSTDTQYF
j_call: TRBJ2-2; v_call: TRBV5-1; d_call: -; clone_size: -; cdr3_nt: TGCGCCAGCACGGCCCAGACAGCGTATCCCGGGGAGCTGTTTTTT; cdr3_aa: CASTAQTAYPGELFF
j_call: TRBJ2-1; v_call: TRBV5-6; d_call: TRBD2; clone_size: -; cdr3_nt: TGTGCCAGCAGCTTGCTGCGCGCTCATAGCGGGAGAGTTTTGAATGAGCAGTTCTTC; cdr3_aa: CASSLLRAHSGRVLNEQFF
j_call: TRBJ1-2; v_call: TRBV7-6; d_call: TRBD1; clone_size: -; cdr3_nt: TGTGCCAGCAGCCTTGGGACAGGGACTACGGGGTATGGCTACACCTTC; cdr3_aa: CASSLGTGTTGYGYTF
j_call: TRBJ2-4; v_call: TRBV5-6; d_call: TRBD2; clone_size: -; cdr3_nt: TGTGCCAGCAGCATCTCACTAGCGTCCAAAAACATTCAGTACTTC; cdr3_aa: CASSISLASKNIQYF
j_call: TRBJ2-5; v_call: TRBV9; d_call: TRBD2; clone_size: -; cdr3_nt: TGTGCCAGCAGCGTAGTGGGACTAGCGGGGGAGACCCAGTACTTC; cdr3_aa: CASSVVGLAGETQYF
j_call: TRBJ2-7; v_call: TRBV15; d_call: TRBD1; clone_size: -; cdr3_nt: TGTGCCACCAGCGCGGAGATGGGACAGCACTACGAGCAGTACTTC; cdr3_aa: CATSAEMGQHYEQYF
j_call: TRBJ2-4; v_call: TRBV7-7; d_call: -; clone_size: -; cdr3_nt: TGTGCTAGCAGCCCCCTAATAGCCAAAAACATTCAGTACTTC; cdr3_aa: CASSPLIAKNIQYF
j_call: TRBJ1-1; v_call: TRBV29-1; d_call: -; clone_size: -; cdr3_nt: TGCAGCGTCGAACGACTCATGAACACTGAAGCTTTCTTT; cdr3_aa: CSVERLMNTEAFF
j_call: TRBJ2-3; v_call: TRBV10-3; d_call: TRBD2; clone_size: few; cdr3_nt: TGTGCCATCATTGCCTCACTAGCGGGCGGCACAGATACGCAGTATTTT; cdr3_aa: CAIIASLAGGTDTQYF
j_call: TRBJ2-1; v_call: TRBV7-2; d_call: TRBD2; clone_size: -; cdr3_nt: TGTGCCAGCAGCTTAGAACCTAGCGGGGACAGTGAGCAGTTCTTC; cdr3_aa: CASSLEPSGDSEQFF
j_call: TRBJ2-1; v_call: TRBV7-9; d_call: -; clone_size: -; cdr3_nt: TGTGCCAGCTCACGTGGAGACAATGAGCAGTTCTTC; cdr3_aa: CASSRGDNEQFF
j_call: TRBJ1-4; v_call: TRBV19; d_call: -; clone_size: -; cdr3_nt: TGTGCCAGTAGTAGGGGACTTGCAACTAATGAAAAACTGTTTTTT; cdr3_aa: CASSRGLATNEKLFF
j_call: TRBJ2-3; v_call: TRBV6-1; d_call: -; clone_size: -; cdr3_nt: TGTGCCAGCAGTGAAGCCCTAGCAAGAGGAACAGATACGCAGTATTTT; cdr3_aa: CASSEALARGTDTQYF
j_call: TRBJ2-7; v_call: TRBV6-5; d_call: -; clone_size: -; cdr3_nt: TGTGCCAGCAGTTCCCCCGCGGACTCCTACGAGCAGTACTTC; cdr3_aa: CASSSPADSYEQYF
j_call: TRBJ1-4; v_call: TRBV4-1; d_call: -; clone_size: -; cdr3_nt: TGCGCCAGCAGCCAAGTGGGGGCAATGAGTGAAAAACTGTTTTTT; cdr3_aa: CASSQVGAMSEKLFF
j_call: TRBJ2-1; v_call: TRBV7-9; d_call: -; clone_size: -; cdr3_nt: TGTGCCAGCACCCCCCAGGGTTCGGTAAATAGTGAGCAGTTCTTC; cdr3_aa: CASTPQGSVNSEQFF
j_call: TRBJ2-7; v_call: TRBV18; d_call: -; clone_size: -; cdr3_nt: TGTGCCAGCTCACCACTCCCCGGGAGAAGTGGCGAGCAGTACTTC; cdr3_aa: CASSPLPGRSGEQYF
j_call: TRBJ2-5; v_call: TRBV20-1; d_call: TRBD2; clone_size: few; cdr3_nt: TGCAGTGCCCTAAGGGCGGGGGAGTACTTC; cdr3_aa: CSALRAGEYF
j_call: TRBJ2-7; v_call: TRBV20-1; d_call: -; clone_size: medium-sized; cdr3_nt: TGCAGTGCCATCCCGGGGAGCGAGCAGTACTTC; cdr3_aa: CSAIPGSEQYF
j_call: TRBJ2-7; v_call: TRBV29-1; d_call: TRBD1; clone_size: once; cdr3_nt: TGCAGCGTCGACGGACCGGGACAGGGGGCTTACGAGCAGTACTTC; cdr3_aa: CSVDGPGQGAYEQYF
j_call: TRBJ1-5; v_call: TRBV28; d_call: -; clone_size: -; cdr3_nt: TGTGCCAGCAGTCCCCAGCGCAGGCCCCAGCATTTT; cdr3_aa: CASSPQRRPQHF
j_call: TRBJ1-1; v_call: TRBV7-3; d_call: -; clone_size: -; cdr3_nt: TGTGCCAGCAGCTTAATTGGGGGCGCTGAAGCTTTCTTT; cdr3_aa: CASSLIGGAEAFF
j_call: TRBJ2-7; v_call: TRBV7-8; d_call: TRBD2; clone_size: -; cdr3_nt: TGTGCCAGCAGCCCCCGCGCTAGCGGGATGGGGCTTCTCTACGAGCAGTACTTC; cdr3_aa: CASSPRASGMGLLYEQYF
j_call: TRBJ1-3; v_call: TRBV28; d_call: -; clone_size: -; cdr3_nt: TGTGCCAGCAAACAGGAACCCTCTGGAAACACCATATATTTT; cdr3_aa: CASKQEPSGNTIYF
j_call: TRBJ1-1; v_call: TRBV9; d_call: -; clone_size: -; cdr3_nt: TGTGCCAGCAGCCCGCAGGCAACTGAAGCTTTCTTT; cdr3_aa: CASSPQATEAFF
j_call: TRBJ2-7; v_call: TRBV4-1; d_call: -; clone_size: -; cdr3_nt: TGCGCCAGCAGCCAAGGGCTCACAGGGTCCGAGCAGTACTTC; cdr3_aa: CASSQGLTGSEQYF
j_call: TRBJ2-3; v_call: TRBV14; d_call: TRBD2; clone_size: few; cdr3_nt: TGTGCCAGCAGCCCCCGCGGGGGTTCCGCAGATACGCAGTATTTT; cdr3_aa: CASSPRGGSADTQYF
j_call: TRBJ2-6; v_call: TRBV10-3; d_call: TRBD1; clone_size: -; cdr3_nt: TGTGCCATTGGGGCGGACAGGGGAGCAAGGGCCAACGTCCTGACTTTC; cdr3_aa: CAIGADRGARANVLTF
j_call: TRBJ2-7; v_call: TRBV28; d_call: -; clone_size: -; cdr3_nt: TGTGCCAGCAGTTTACTAGCGAGCTACGAGCAGTACTTC; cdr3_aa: CASSLLASYEQYF
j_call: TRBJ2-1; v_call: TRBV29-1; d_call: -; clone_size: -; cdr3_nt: TGCAGCGTTCGGAGCTCCTACAATGAGCAGTTCTTC; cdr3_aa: CSVRSSYNEQFF
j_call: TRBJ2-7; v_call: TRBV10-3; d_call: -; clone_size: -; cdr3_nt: TGTGCCATCGGAGATGCCCAGGGAAGCTCCTACGAGCAGTACTTC; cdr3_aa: CAIGDAQGSSYEQYF
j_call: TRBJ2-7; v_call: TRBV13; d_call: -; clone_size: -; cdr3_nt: TGTGCCAGCAGCTTAGGAGTTCCGGGACAACAGTACTTC; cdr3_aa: CASSLGVPGQQYF
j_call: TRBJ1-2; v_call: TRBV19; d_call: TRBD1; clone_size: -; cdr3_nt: TGTGCCAGTAGGAGACAGGGAGGTGGGAACGGCTACACCTTC; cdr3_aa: CASRRQGGGNGYTF
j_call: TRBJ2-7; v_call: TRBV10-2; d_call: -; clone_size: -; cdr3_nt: TGCGCCAGCACGGTTCCGAGCTCCTACGAGCAGTACTTC; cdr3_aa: CASTVPSSYEQYF
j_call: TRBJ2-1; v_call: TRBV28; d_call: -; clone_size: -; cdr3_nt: TGTGCCAGCAGTTCCGGACTGGCGGGACCCTACAATGAGCAGTTCTTC; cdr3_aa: CASSSGLAGPYNEQFF
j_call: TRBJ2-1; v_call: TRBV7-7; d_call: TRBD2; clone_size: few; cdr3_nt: TGTGCTAGCAGCTTAGTGCGGGAGGAATACAATGAGCAGTTCTTC; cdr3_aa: CASSLVREEYNEQFF
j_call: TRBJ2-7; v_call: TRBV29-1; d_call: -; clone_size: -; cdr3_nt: TGCAGCGTCCGAACAGGGAACAGCTCCTACGAGCAGTACTTC; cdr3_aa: CSVRTGNSSYEQYF
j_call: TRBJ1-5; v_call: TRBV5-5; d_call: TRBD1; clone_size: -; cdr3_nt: TGTGCCAGCAGCTTGTCCGGGACAGGGATCAATCAGCCCCAGCATTTT; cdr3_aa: CASSLSGTGINQPQHF
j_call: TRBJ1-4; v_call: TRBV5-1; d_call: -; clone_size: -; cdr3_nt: TGCGCCAGCAACAACGGACAGCAAAAGGGGGAAAAACTGTTTTTT; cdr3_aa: CASNNGQQKGEKLFF
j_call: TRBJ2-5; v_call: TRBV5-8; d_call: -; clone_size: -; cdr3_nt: TGTGCCAGCAGCTTGGGGAAGGGGGGGAGGAAGACCCAGTACTTC; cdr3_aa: CASSLGKGGRKTQYF